The clone carrying this T cell receptor (beta chain) came up a few times. The antigen is unknown. Arm-PCR with iRepertoire HTBI primers amplified the CDR3 regions for these TCR beta libraries. TCRdb recomputed calls from the multiplex PCR reads with MiXCR, one row per CDR3 protein. The sample includes approximately 490,000 distinct CDR3 sequences, 15% to 20% of them seen just once. This record comes from a study of regulatory T cells in long-lasting Graves disease. Documented time point: newly diagnosed GD, antithyroid drugs for less than 3 months. PBMC-derived RNA was used for the TCR library. Study-wide results and limits: It is possible that accuracy was reduced by the small size of the sample.

Trimming stripped 3 bases from V and 5 bases from J, with 8 bases between. The length of the CDR3 is 13 residues. Germline values: CDR1 LNHDA, CDR2 SQIVND (reference sequence). The same sample was also studied in work on T cells in Graves' hyperthyroidism and ophthalmopathy. Per that paper: Prediction of ophthalmopathy progression came a median 6.5 months pre-onset.

Sequenced here: peripheral blood mononuclear cells (PBMCs), sampled at new diagnosis, from a patient treated with antithyroid drugs. The V call is TRBV19, the J call TRBJ1-5, with a tentative D call TRBD1 (5 bases). The source is a man aged 40-49 years with Graves disease. CDR3 coding DNA: TGTGCCAGTAGTATGTCGGGGGATCAGCCCCAGCATTTT. It codes for CASSMSGDQPQHF. Supplemented by reference TRBV19 and TRBJ1-5, the full variable domain reads DGGITQSPKYLFRKEGQNVTLSCEQNLNHDAMYWYRQDPGQGLRLIYYSQIVNDFQKGDIAEGYSVSREKKESFPLTVTSAQKNPTAFYLCASSMSGDQPQHFGDGTRLSIL.